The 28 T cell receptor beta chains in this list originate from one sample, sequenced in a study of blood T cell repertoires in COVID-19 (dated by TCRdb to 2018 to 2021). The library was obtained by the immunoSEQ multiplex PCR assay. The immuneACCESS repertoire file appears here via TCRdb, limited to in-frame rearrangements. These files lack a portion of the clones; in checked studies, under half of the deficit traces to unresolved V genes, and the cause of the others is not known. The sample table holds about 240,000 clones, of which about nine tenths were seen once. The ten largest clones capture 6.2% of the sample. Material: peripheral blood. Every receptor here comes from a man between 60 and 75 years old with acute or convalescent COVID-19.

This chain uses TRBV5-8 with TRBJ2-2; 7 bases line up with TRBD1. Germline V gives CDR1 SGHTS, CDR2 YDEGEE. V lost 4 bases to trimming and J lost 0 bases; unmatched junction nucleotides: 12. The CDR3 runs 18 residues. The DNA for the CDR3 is TGTGCCAGCAGCAACCGGGACAGATTCAGAGCGAACACCGGGGAGCTGTTTTTT. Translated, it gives CASSNRDRFRANTGELFF.

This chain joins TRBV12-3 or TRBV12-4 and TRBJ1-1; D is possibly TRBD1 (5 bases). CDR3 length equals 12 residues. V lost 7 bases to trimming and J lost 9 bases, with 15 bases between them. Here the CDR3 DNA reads TGTGCCAGCAACTGGGGGGAGGGGAAAGCTTTCTTT. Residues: CASNWGEGKAFF.

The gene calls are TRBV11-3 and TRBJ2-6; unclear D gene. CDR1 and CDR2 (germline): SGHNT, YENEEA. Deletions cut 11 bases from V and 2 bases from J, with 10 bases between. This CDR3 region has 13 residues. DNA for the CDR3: TGTGCCGTCGAGCTGGCTGGGGCCAACGTCCTGACTTTC. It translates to CAVELAGANVLTF.

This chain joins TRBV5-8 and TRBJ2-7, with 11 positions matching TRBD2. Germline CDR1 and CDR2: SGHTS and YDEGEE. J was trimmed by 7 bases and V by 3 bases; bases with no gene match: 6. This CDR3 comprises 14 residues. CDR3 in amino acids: CASSSSGRPGEQYF. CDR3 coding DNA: TGTGCCAGCAGCTCTAGCGGGAGGCCTGGGGAGCAGTACTTC.

Here the CDR3 DNA reads TGTGCCAGCAGTTACAGAGGCAATAATTCACCCCTCCACTTT. Translation: CASSYRGNNSPLHF. This rearrangement joins TRBV6-5 to TRBJ1-6; D gene uncertain. CDR3 length equals 14 residues. The germline V gene has CDR1 MNHEY and CDR2 SVGAGI. V was clipped by 2 bases and J by 5 bases, with 7 bases between them.

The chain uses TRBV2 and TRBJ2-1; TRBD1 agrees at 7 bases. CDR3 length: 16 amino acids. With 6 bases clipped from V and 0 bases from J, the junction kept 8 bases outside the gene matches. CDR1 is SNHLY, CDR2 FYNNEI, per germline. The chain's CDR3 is CASSGPRQGSYNEQFF. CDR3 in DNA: TGTGCCAGCAGCGGACCCAGACAGGGCTCCTACAATGAGCAGTTCTTC.

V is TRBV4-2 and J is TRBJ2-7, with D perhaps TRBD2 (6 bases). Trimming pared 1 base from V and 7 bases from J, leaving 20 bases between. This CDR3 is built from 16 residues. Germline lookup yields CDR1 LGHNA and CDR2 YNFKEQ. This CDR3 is CASSQVFFREPGEQYF. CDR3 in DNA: TGTGCCAGCAGCCAAGTTTTTTTCCGGGAGCCGGGTGAGCAGTACTTC.

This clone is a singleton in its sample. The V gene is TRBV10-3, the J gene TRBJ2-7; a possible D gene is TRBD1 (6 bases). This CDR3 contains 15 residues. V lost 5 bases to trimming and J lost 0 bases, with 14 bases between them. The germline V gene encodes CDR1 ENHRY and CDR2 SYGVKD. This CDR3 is CAISTQGSSSYEQYF. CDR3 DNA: TGTGCCATCAGTACCCAGGGGAGCAGCTCCTACGAGCAGTACTTC.

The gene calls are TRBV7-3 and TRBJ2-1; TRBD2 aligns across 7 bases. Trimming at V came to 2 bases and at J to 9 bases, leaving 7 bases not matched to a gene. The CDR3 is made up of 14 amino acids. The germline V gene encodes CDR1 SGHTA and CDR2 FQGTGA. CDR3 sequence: CASSLVGGPSEQFF. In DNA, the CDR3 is TGTGCCAGCAGCTTAGTGGGAGGGCCGTCTGAGCAGTTCTTC.

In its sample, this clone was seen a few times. The CDR3: CASSLGQANTEAFF. CDR3 coding DNA: TGTGCCAGCAGCCTGGGACAGGCGAACACTGAAGCTTTCTTT. V usage is TRBV7-8 and J usage is TRBJ1-1, with 8 bases that match TRBD1. This CDR3 has 14 amino acids. The ends lost 5 bases at V and 1 base at J; junction bases unmatched: 3. Germline V gives CDR1 SGHVS, CDR2 FQNEAQ.

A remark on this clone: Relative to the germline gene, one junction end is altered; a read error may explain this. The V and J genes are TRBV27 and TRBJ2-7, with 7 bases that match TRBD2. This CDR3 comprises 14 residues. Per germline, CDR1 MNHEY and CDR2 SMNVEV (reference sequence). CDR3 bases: TGTGCCAGCAGTATATCTAGCGGACCCTACGAGCAGTACTTC. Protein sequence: CASSISSGPYEQYF.

CDR3 sequence reads: CRYAGDGNTIYF. The CDR3, as DNA: TGCAGGTATGCAGGGGATGGAAACACCATATATTTT. This chain links TRBV29-1 with TRBJ1-3, with D possibly TRBD1 on 6 matching bases. The CDR3 contains 12 residues. Germline assignment: CDR1 SQVTM and CDR2 ANQGSEA.

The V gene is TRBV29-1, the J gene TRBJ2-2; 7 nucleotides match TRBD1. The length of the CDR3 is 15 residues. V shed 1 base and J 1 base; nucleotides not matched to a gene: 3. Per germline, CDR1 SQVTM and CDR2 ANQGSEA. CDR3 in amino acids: CSVEARQGNTGELFF. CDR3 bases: TGCAGCGTTGAAGCTCGACAGGGGAACACCGGGGAGCTGTTTTTT.

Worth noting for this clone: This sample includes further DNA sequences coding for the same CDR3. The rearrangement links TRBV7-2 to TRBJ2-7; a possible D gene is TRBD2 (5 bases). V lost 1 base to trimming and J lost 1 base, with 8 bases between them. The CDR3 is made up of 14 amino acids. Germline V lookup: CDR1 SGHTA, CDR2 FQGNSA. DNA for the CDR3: TGTGCCAGCAGCTTAGGACGGGGATCCTACGAGCAGTACTTC. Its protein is CASSLGRGSYEQYF.

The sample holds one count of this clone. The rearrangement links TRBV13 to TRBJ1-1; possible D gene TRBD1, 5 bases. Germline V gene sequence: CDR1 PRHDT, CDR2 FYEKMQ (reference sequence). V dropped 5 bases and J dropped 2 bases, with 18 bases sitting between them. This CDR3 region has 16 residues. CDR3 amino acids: CASSPQTEKLNTEAFF. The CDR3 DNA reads TGTGCCAGCAGCCCGCAGACAGAAAAACTAAACACTGAAGCTTTCTTT.

CDR3 amino acids: CASTEGGGYTF. In DNA, the CDR3 is TGCGCCAGCACCGAGGGAGGGGGCTACACCTTC. The V gene is TRBV10-2, the J gene TRBJ1-2; D uncertain. CDR1 and CDR2 from the germline V gene are WSHSY and SAAADI. V gave up 7 bases and J gave up 8 bases, with 11 bases separating them. This CDR3 region has 11 residues.

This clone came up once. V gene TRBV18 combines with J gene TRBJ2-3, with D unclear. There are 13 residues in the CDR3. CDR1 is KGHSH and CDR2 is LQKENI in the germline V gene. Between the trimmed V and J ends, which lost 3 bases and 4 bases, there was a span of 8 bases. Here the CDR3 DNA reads TGTGCCAGCTCACCTGGGCTGGCAGATACGCAGTATTTT. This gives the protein CASSPGLADTQYF.

The CDR3 protein is CASSFEEPYGYTF. CDR3 bases: TGTGCCAGCAGTTTTGAGGAACCCTATGGCTACACCTTC. The chain uses TRBV12-3 or TRBV12-4 and TRBJ1-2; no reliable D call. Trimming removed 3 bases at V and 4 bases at J, with 9 bases between. The CDR3 is 13 amino acids.

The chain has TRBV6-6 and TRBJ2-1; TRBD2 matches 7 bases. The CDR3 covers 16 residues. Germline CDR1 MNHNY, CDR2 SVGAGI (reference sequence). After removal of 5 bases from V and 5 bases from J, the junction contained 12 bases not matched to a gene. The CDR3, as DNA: TGTGCCAGCAGTGGGAGGGCGGCGCGGCGAAACAATGAGCAGTTCTTC. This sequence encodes CASSGRAARRNNEQFF.

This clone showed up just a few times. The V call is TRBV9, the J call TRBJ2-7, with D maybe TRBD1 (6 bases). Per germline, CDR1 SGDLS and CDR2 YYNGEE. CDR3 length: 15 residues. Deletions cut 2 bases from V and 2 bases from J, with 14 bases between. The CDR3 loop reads CASSVGSGHTYEQYF. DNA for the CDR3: TGTGCCAGCAGCGTCGGCTCGGGACACACCTACGAGCAGTACTTC.

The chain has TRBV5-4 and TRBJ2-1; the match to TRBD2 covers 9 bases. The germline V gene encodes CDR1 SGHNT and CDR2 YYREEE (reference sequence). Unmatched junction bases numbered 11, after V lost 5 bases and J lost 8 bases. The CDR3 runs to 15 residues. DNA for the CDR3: TGTGCCAGCAGGGGGGGTCGCGGGAGGGTCGATGAGCAGTTCTTC. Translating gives CASRGGRGRVDEQFF.

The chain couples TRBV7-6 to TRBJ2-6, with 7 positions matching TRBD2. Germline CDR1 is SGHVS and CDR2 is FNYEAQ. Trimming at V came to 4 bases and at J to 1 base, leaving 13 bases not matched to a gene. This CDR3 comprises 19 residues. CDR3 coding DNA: TGTGCCAGCAGCTATAGCAGATATCGGGGGGAGTCTGGGGCCAACGTCCTGACTTTC. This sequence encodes CASSYSRYRGESGANVLTF.

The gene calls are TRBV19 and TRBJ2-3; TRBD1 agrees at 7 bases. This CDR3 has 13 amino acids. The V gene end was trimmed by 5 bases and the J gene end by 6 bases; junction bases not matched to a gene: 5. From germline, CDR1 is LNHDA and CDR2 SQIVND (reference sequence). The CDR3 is CASSHRGADTQYF. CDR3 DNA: TGTGCCAGTAGTCACAGGGGTGCGGATACGCAGTATTTT. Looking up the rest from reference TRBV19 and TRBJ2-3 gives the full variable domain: DGGITQSPKYLFRKEGQNVTLSCEQNLNHDAMYWYRQDPGQGLRLIYYSQIVNDFQKGDIAEGYSVSREKKESFPLTVTSAQKNPTAFYLCASSHRGADTQYFGPGTRLTVL.

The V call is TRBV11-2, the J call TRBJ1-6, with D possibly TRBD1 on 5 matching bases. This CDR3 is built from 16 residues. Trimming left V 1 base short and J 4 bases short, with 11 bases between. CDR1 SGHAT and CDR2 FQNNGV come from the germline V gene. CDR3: CASSLARDFYNSPLHF. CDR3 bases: TGTGCCAGCAGCTTAGCCCGGGACTTTTATAATTCACCCCTCCACTTT.

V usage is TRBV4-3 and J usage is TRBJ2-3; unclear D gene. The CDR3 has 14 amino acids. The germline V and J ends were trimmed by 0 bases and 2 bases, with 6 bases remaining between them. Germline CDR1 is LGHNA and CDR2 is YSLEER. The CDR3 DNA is TGCGCCAGCAGCCAAGATAGAGCCACAGATACGCAGTATTTT. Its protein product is CASSQDRATDTQYF.

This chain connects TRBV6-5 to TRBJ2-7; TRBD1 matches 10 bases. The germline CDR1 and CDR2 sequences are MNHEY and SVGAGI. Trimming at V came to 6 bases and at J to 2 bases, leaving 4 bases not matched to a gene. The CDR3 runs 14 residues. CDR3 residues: CASSPGQGTYEQYF. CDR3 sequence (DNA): TGTGCCAGCAGCCCGGGACAGGGGACCTACGAGCAGTACTTC.

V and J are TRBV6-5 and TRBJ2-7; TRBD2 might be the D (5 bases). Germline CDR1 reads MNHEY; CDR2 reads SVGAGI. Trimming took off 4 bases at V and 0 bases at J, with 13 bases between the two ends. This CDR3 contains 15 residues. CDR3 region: CASSSLGERSYEQYF. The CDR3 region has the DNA TGTGCCAGCAGTTCCCTCGGGGAGCGCTCCTACGAGCAGTACTTC.

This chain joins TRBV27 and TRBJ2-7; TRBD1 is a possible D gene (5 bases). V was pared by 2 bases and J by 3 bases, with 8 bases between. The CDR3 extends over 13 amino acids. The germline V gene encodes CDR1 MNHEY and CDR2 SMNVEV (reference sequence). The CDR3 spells CASSLGHYYEQYF. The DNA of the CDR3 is TGTGCCAGCAGTTTAGGACACTACTACGAGCAGTACTTC.